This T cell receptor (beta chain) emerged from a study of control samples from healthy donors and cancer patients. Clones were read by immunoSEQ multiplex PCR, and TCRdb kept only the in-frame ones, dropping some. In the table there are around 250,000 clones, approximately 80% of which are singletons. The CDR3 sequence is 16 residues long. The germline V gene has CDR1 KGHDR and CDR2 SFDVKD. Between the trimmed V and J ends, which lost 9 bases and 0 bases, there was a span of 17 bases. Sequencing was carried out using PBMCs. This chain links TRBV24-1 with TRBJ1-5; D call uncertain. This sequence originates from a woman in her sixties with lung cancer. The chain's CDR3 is CATLNGVPHSNQPQHF. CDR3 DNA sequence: TGTGCCACCCTGAACGGGGTTCCGCATAGCAATCAGCCCCAGCATTTT.